Below, 26 T cell receptor beta chains from the same sample are listed, as sequenced in a study of response to subunit inactivated influenza vaccine. In TCRdb, the RT-PCR reads were re-called with MiXCR into one record per CDR3 protein. The table records roughly 630,000 distinct CDR3 sequences, approximately 14% of them present only once. The material sequenced was PBMCs from blood, taken 14 days before vaccination. These receptor sequences come from a man aged 50 to 59 who received an inactivated influenza vaccine.

This clonotype was found many times. V gene TRBV5-1 combines with J gene TRBJ2-5; D is possibly TRBD1 (6 bases). This CDR3 has 15 amino acids. Per germline, CDR1 SGHRS and CDR2 YFSETQ. V lost 0 bases to trimming and J lost 4 bases, with 13 bases between them. CDR3 amino acids: CASSLGGIGGETQYF. In DNA, the CDR3 is TGCGCCAGCAGCTTGGGTGGAATAGGGGGAGAGACCCAGTACTTC.

V usage is TRBV12-5 and J usage is TRBJ2-7; TRBD1 matches 10 bases. V was pared by 6 bases and J by 6 bases, with 8 bases of the junction left unmatched. From germline, CDR1 is LGHNT and CDR2 FRNRAP. This CDR3 region has 14 residues. The CDR3: CASGPGQGFSEQYF. The CDR3 nucleotides are TGTGCTAGTGGGCCGGGACAGGGGTTTTCCGAGCAGTACTTC.

This chain uses TRBV3-1 with TRBJ2-7, with D possibly TRBD1 on 6 matching bases. This CDR3 is built from 15 residues. Trimming shortened V by 8 bases and J by 0 bases, and 17 bases separated the two germline ends. The germline gives CDR1 LGHDT, CDR2 YNNKEL (reference sequence). DNA of the CDR3: TGTGCCAGCGGACTTCTTACAGGGAGCTCCTACGAGCAGTACTTC. It encodes CASGLLTGSSYEQYF.

This clonotype was found a few times. The gene calls are TRBV14 and TRBJ2-7; no clear D gene. The V gene's germline CDR1 is SGHDN and CDR2 FVKESK. Trimming removed 3 bases from V and 6 bases from J, with 12 bases in between. The CDR3 is made up of 13 amino acids. The CDR3 loop reads CASSQWASGEQYF. Here the CDR3 DNA reads TGTGCCAGCAGCCAGTGGGCTTCGGGCGAGCAGTACTTC.

The chain couples TRBV20-1 to TRBJ2-1; 7 bases line up with TRBD2. The CDR3 covers 16 residues. V lost 1 base and J lost 4; bases outside the gene matches: 10. Looked up from germline, CDR1 is DFQATT and CDR2 is SNEGSKA (reference sequence). The CDR3 loop is CSARGPSGPSYNEQFF. In nucleotides, the CDR3 is TGCAGTGCTAGAGGACCTAGCGGCCCATCTTACAATGAGCAGTTCTTC.

This clonotype has ten or more counts. The rearrangement joins TRBV2 to TRBJ1-1; D is perhaps TRBD1 (6 bases). The CDR3 extends over 13 amino acids. Trimming stripped 4 bases from V and 1 base from J, with 7 bases between. The V gene's germline CDR1 is SNHLY and CDR2 FYNNEI. The CDR3 spells CASSGTANTEAFF. CDR3 sequence (DNA): TGTGCCAGCAGTGGGACAGCGAACACTGAAGCTTTCTTT. Full variable domain (outside the CDR3, taken from reference TRBV2 and TRBJ1-1): EPEVTQTPSHQVTQMGQEVILRCVPISNHLYFYWYRQILGQKVEFLVSFYNNEISEKSEIFDDQFSVERPDGSNFTLKIRSTKLEDSAMYFCASSGTANTEAFFGQGTRLTVV.

The rearrangement links TRBV9 to TRBJ2-7, with TRBD2 matching over 9 bases. This CDR3 has 15 residues. CDR1 SGDLS and CDR2 YYNGEE come from the germline V gene. V lost 0 bases, J lost 4 bases, and 5 bases stayed unmatched. This chain's CDR3 is CASSVGASGAYEQYF. Written as DNA, the CDR3 is TGTGCCAGCAGCGTAGGGGCTAGCGGGGCGTACGAGCAGTACTTC.

This clonotype was counted between two and nine times. This chain connects TRBV6-1 to TRBJ2-2; 8 nucleotides align to TRBD1. This CDR3 has 15 residues. Germline lookup yields CDR1 MNHNS and CDR2 SASEGT. The J segment lost 6 bases and the V segment lost 5 bases, leaving 8 bases of the junction unmatched. The CDR3 here is CASSTNPTGAGELFF. CDR3 in DNA: TGTGCCAGCAGTACGAACCCGACAGGGGCCGGGGAGCTGTTTTTT.

This clonotype was seen only a few times. The CDR3 here is CASSQMGAGSDEQFF. CDR3 DNA sequence: TGTGCCAGCAGCCAGATGGGGGCAGGGAGCGATGAGCAGTTCTTC. The rearrangement uses TRBV14 and TRBJ2-1; perhaps TRBD1 as D (6 bases). The V gene lost 3 bases and the J gene lost 8 bases, with 17 bases spanning the gap. This CDR3 comprises 15 residues. Germline V lookup: CDR1 SGHDN, CDR2 FVKESK.

The sample holds a few counts of this clonotype. The rearrangement links TRBV6-2 or TRBV6-3 to TRBJ2-7; D gene unclear. Germline V gives CDR1 MNHEY, CDR2 SVGEGT. This CDR3 region has 13 residues. Trimming took off 1 base at V and 6 bases at J, with 10 bases between the two ends. In DNA form, the CDR3 reads TGTGCCAGCAGTTACTTAAGGAGTGGCGAGCAGTACTTC. It is translated as CASSYLRSGEQYF.

This clonotype turned up a few times. The rearrangement links TRBV10-1 to TRBJ2-2; possible D gene TRBD2, 5 bases. This CDR3 has 11 residues. Germline V lookup: CDR1 WNHNN, CDR2 SYGVQD (reference sequence). V shed 8 bases and J shed 7 bases, with 8 bases lying between them. CDR3 protein: CASRSGGELFF. CDR3 coding DNA: TGCGCCAGCCGGAGCGGCGGGGAGCTGTTTTTT.

This clonotype turned up a few times. The chain joins TRBV4-3 to TRBJ1-6; 7 nucleotides match TRBD1. This CDR3 spans 15 amino acids. Trimming removed 6 bases from V and 8 bases from J; junction bases left unmatched: 10. Germline CDR1 and CDR2: LGHNA and YSLEER. DNA of the CDR3: TGCGCCAGCAGACAGGATGCAGGGGGTTATTCACCCCTCCACTTT. Encoded protein: CASRQDAGGYSPLHF.

In this sample, this clonotype turned up many times. The V gene is TRBV5-1, the J gene TRBJ2-5; 8 bases are a match to TRBD1. Looked up from germline, CDR1 is SGHRS and CDR2 is YFSETQ. This CDR3 region has 14 residues. After removal of 3 bases from V and 5 bases from J, the junction contained 6 bases not matched to a gene. The CDR3 DNA reads TGCGCCAGCAGCTCCAGGACAGGGTGGGAGACCCAGTACTTC. Its translation: CASSSRTGWETQYF.

V is TRBV7-2 and J is TRBJ2-3; TRBD1 aligns across 9 bases. V was clipped by 3 bases and J by 6 bases; unmatched bases: 4. Per the germline V gene, CDR1 is SGHTA and CDR2 is FQGNSA. The CDR3 consists of 14 residues. The CDR3 here is CASSFDRGSDTQYF. DNA for the CDR3: TGTGCCAGCAGCTTTGACAGGGGGTCCGATACGCAGTATTTT.

In this sample, this clonotype turned up many times. This chain connects TRBV9 to TRBJ1-6; D is possibly TRBD1 (6 bases). Germline V gene data show CDR1 as SGDLS and CDR2 as YYNGEE. V was shortened by 4 bases and J by 7 bases, with 12 bases between the two germline ends. The CDR3 totals 14 residues. The CDR3 nucleotides are TGTGCCAGCAGCTCCTGGACAGTAAATTCACCCCTCCACTTT. Translating gives CASSSWTVNSPLHF.

The sample holds a few counts of this clonotype. The V and J genes are TRBV14 and TRBJ2-1; TRBD2 matches at 11 bases. The germline gives CDR1 SGHDN, CDR2 FVKESK. The CDR3 contains 19 residues. Unmatched junction bases numbered 15, after V lost 4 bases and J lost 4 bases. In nucleotides, the CDR3 is TGTGCCAGCAGCCCCTACTCTCTCTATCTAGCGGGAGGATACAATGAGCAGTTCTTC. It encodes CASSPYSLYLAGGYNEQFF.

This rearrangement joins TRBV28 to TRBJ2-3; 7 bases align to TRBD1. This CDR3 has 16 amino acids. Per germline, CDR1 MDHEN and CDR2 SYDVKM. V lost 6 bases to trimming and J lost 2 bases; unmatched junction nucleotides: 11. The CDR3, as DNA: TGTGCCAGCAGCCAAACAGGGGTCTTCAACACAGATACGCAGTATTTT. Translating it yields CASSQTGVFNTDTQYF.

This clonotype appeared a few times. The chain combines TRBV20-1 with TRBJ2-3; D uncertain. This CDR3 spans 10 amino acids. The germline CDR1 and CDR2 sequences are DFQATT and SNEGSKA (reference sequence). Deletions cut 5 bases from V and 6 bases from J, with 6 bases between. The CDR3 protein is CSAPLDTQYF. In nucleotides, the CDR3 is TGCAGTGCTCCCCTCGATACGCAGTATTTT.

Ten or more counts support this clonotype. The V and J genes are TRBV20-1 and TRBJ2-1; D might be TRBD1 or TRBD2, each matching 5 bases. Per germline, CDR1 DFQATT and CDR2 SNEGSKA (reference sequence). CDR3 length: 13 residues. Here the CDR3 DNA reads TGCAGCCACCTTGACTATAGGGGCTATGAGCAGTTCTTC. Encoded protein: CSHLDYRGYEQFF.

In its sample, this clonotype was seen a few times. The rearrangement links TRBV12-3 or TRBV12-4 to TRBJ2-7; unclear D gene. The CDR3 extends over 16 amino acids. With 6 bases removed from V and 4 bases from J, the gap between germline ends came to 22 bases. The CDR3 sequence: CASSSTGSALSYEQYF. The DNA of the CDR3 is TGTGCCAGCAGCAGTACCGGGTCAGCCTTATCTTACGAGCAGTACTTC.

This chain joins TRBV27 and TRBJ2-7, with D uncertain. Germline V gene data show CDR1 as MNHEY and CDR2 as SMNVEV (reference sequence). The V end lost 5 bases, the J end lost 0 bases, and 11 bases lay between the germline ends. This CDR3 is 14 amino acids long. The DNA for the CDR3 is TGTGCCAGCAGTCCTTCAAGTTACTCCTACGAGCAGTACTTC. This translates into CASSPSSYSYEQYF.

This clonotype was found a few times. The J gene is TRBJ2-5, the V gene TRBV14; D is unclear. V was shortened by 5 bases and J by 5 bases, with 9 bases between the two germline ends. From germline, CDR1 is SGHDN and CDR2 FVKESK. The CDR3 spans 12 residues. The CDR3 DNA reads as TGTGCCAGCAGCTCCTTCGGCGAGACCCAGTACTTC. Protein: CASSSFGETQYF.

The gene calls are TRBV28 and TRBJ2-2, with 7 bases lining up with TRBD1. V lost 5 bases and J lost 7; bases outside the gene matches: 7. Germline V gene lookup returns CDR1 MDHEN and CDR2 SYDVKM. The CDR3 loop spans 14 amino acids. CDR3: CASSITYRGGELFF. The CDR3 DNA follows: TGTGCCAGCAGTATAACATACAGGGGCGGGGAGCTGTTTTTT. The full variable domain, in which reference TRBV28 and TRBJ2-2 provide the parts outside the CDR3, is DVKVTQSSRYLVKRTGEKVFLECVQDMDHENMFWYRQDPGLGLRLIYFSYDVKMKEKGDIPEGYSVSREKKERFSLILESASTNQTSMYLCASSITYRGGELFFGEGSRLTVL.

This clonotype was counted many times. The junction does not match germline at one end; this may be a read error. V usage is TRBV5-1 and J usage is TRBJ2-7, with 11 nucleotides matching TRBD1. There are 14 residues in the CDR3. CDR1 SGHRS and CDR2 YFSETQ come from the germline V gene. The CDR3: CASSPGQGAHEQYF. The CDR3 DNA reads as TGTGCCAGCAGCCCAGGACAGGGGGCCCACGAGCAGTACTTC.

This clonotype was recorded at least ten times. The rearrangement links TRBV10-3 to TRBJ2-3; D perhaps matches TRBD1 (5 bases). The length of the CDR3 is 18 residues. V dropped 0 bases and J dropped 0 bases, with 16 bases sitting between them. Germline lookup yields CDR1 ENHRY and CDR2 SYGVKD. The CDR3 spells CAISESIRAGSSTDTQYF. The DNA of the CDR3 is TGTGCCATCAGTGAGTCAATACGGGCAGGGTCAAGCACAGATACGCAGTATTTT.

This clonotype was detected ten times or more. The rearrangement links TRBV7-9 to TRBJ1-2; tentative D call: TRBD1 (5 bases). V was pared by 0 bases and J by 4 bases, with 9 bases between. CDR3 length equals 14 residues. Per germline, CDR1 SEHNR and CDR2 FQNEAQ (reference sequence). The CDR3 DNA is TGTGCCAGCAGCTTAGCCGGGGGTGGCTATGGCTACACCTTC. Protein: CASSLAGGGYGYTF. Combining the CDR3 with reference TRBV7-9 and TRBJ1-2 gives the whole variable domain DTGVSQNPRHKITKRGQNVTFRCDPISEHNRLYWYRQTLGQGPEFLTYFQNEAQLEKSRLLSDRFSAERPKGSFSTLEIQRTEQGDSAMYLCASSLAGGGYGYTFGSGTRLTVV.